Presented here are 7 T cell receptor beta chains from one specimen sequenced in a study of control samples from healthy donors and cancer patients. Repertoires were generated with immunoSEQ multiplex PCR, while TCRdb's copy carries only in-frame clones and drops some. The sample records 150,000 or so clones, 93% being singletons. The source material was blood. The source is a man aged 18 to 29 in good health.

CDR3 nucleotide sequence: TGTGCCAGAGGCTGGGACAGGGGGCATGGCTACACCTTC. It specifies CARGWDRGHGYTF. The rearrangement uses TRBV6-5 and TRBJ1-2; 12 nucleotides agree with TRBD1. Germline assignment: CDR1 MNHEY and CDR2 SVGAGI. This CDR3 spans 13 amino acids. The trim removed 9 bases at V and 6 bases at J, leaving 5 bases unmatched.

The chain couples TRBV27 to TRBJ2-7; D remains unclear. The V gene lost 2 bases and the J gene lost 1 base, with 9 bases spanning the gap. In germline, CDR1 is MNHEY, CDR2 SMNVEV (reference sequence). This CDR3 has 14 amino acids. The CDR3 sequence is CASSLDWGSYEQYF. For the CDR3, the DNA is TGTGCCAGCAGTTTAGACTGGGGTTCCTACGAGCAGTACTTC.

This clone was picked up one time. CDR3 sequence reads: CASSFAGDTEAFF. The CDR3 nucleotides read TGTGCCAGCAGTTTCGCAGGGGACACTGAAGCTTTCTTT. The chain combines TRBV2 with TRBJ1-1; a weak D match, TRBD1 (6 bases). The ends were cut back, 5 bases at V and 3 bases at J, with 10 bases in the middle. This CDR3 region has 13 residues. CDR1 and CDR2 from the germline V gene are SNHLY and FYNNEI.

The J gene is TRBJ1-3, the V gene TRBV5-1; D is ambiguous. V was trimmed by 0 bases and J by 3 bases, leaving 7 bases between them. The V gene's germline CDR1 is SGHRS and CDR2 YFSETQ. This CDR3 is 14 amino acids long. The CDR3 bases are TGCGCCAGCAGCTTGGTAGGGATTGGAAACACCATATATTTT. Protein sequence: CASSLVGIGNTIYF. The whole variable domain, filled in from reference TRBV5-1 and TRBJ1-3, reads KAGVTQTPRYLIKTRGQQVTLSCSPISGHRSVSWYQQTPGQGLQFLFEYFSETQRNKGNFPGRFSGRQFSNSRSEMNVSTLELGDSALYLCASSLVGIGNTIYFGEGSWLTVV.

The chain links TRBV5-6 to TRBJ1-6, with D unclear. Trimming cost V 0 bases and J 11 bases, with 12 bases left between them. In germline, CDR1 is SGHDT, CDR2 YYEEEE. This CDR3 comprises 14 residues. The chain's CDR3 is CASSLDAEHPPLHF. The CDR3 DNA follows: TGTGCCAGCAGCTTGGATGCGGAGCACCCACCCCTCCACTTT.

J is TRBJ1-5 and V is TRBV6-2 or TRBV6-3; no definite D call. The germline V gene has CDR1 MNHEY and CDR2 SVGEGT. This CDR3 is 14 amino acids long. V lost 6 bases to trimming and J lost 3 bases, with 12 bases between them. CDR3 sequence: CASSNSFANQPQHF. CDR3 coding DNA: TGTGCCAGCAGCAACAGTTTTGCCAATCAGCCCCAGCATTTT.

The chain's CDR3 is CASSQGGGGFEQYF. DNA for the CDR3: TGCGCCAGCAGCCAAGGGGGAGGGGGTTTCGAGCAGTACTTC. V and J are TRBV4-1 and TRBJ2-7; a possible D gene is TRBD2 (7 bases). There are 14 residues in the CDR3. Germline V gives CDR1 MGHRA, CDR2 YSYEKL. Deletions cut 1 base from V and 6 bases from J, with 13 bases between.